A selection of T cell receptor beta chains follows, all from one sample in a study of CD8 T cells in ankylosing spondylitis. TCRdb reprocessed the 5' RACE reads with MiXCR, giving one entry per CDR3 protein. The table has roughly 240,000 distinct CDR3 sequences, roughly a third seen once. The sequencing sample was made of blood, either unsorted or a sorted T cell fraction (not recorded which). These TCRs come from a male donor with ankylosing spondylitis or in good health (not recorded which). The CDR3 runs from the conserved cysteine through the conserved F or W. The D gene is left open where the match is weak. Expanded clones are given a class, and other clones once, few, many or no size at all.

V gene	clone size	D gene	J gene	CDR3 protein	CDR3 DNA
TRBV12-3/TRBV12-4	.	TRBD2	TRBJ2-5	CASSPLRLAGGETQYF	TGTGCCAGCAGTCCCCTTCGACTAGCGGGGGGCGAGACCCAGTACTTC
TRBV5-1	.	.	TRBJ2-1	CASSLDRTHSYNEQFF	TGCGCCAGCAGCTTGGACCGAACCCACTCCTACAATGAGCAGTTCTTC
TRBV21-1	once	.	TRBJ1-6	CASSIKVRGNSPLHF	TGTGCCAGCAGCATAAAGGTCAGGGGTAATTCACCCCTCCACTTT
TRBV9	few	.	TRBJ2-3	CASSVGQSRTDTQYF	TGTGCCAGCAGCGTAGGGCAGTCCCGCACAGATACGCAGTATTTT
TRBV4-1	few	.	TRBJ2-2	CASSQDRDGELFF	TGCGCCAGCAGCCAAGATAGGGACGGGGAGCTGTTTTTT
TRBV27	few	TRBD1	TRBJ2-3	CASSSPGQGSTDTQYF	TGTGCCAGCAGTTCCCCGGGACAGGGGAGCACAGATACGCAGTATTTT
TRBV29-1	.	.	TRBJ2-3	CSVEHPSTDTQYF	TGCAGCGTTGAACATCCTAGCACAGATACGCAGTATTTT
TRBV11-2	.	.	TRBJ2-7	CASSLKGGLYEQYF	TGTGCCAGCAGCTTAAAGGGGGGGCTCTACGAGCAGTACTTC
TRBV20-1	few	.	TRBJ2-3	CSARDGVADTQYF	TGCAGTGCTAGAGATGGTGTCGCAGATACGCAGTATTTT
TRBV7-8	few	.	TRBJ1-2	CASSPGDGLNYGYTF	TGTGCCAGCAGCCCTGGGGACGGTCTCAACTATGGCTACACCTTC
TRBV7-2	few	.	TRBJ2-3	CASSLASFGAATQYF	TGTGCCAGCAGCTTAGCTTCTTTTGGAGCTGCTACGCAGTATTTT
TRBV15	.	TRBD1	TRBJ2-6	CATTGGHSGANVLTF	TGTGCCACTACAGGGGGGCACTCTGGGGCCAACGTCCTGACTTTC
TRBV20-1	.	TRBD2	TRBJ2-5	CSAPTGLAGFETQYF	TGCAGTGCCCCAACCGGACTAGCGGGGTTCGAGACCCAGTACTTC
TRBV7-8	.	.	TRBJ2-3	CASSLEYWADTQYF	TGTGCCAGCAGCTTAGAGTACTGGGCAGATACGCAGTATTTT
TRBV12-3/TRBV12-4	.	TRBD2	TRBJ2-7	CASIPGLAGGFSYEQYF	TGTGCCAGCATACCGGGACTAGCGGGGGGGTTCTCCTACGAGCAGTACTTC
TRBV5-1	.	TRBD1	TRBJ1-6	CASSRTGESPLHF	TGCGCCAGCAGCCGAACAGGGGAATCACCCCTCCACTTT
TRBV10-3	.	.	TRBJ2-1	CAISESKGYNEQFF	TGTGCCATCAGTGAGTCCAAGGGGTACAATGAGCAGTTCTTC
TRBV20-1	.	TRBD1	TRBJ2-7	CSAGPGTGFFSYEQYF	TGCAGTGCTGGGCCCGGGACAGGGTTTTTCTCCTACGAGCAGTACTTC
TRBV29-1	.	TRBD1	TRBJ1-4	CSVGGQNEKLFF	TGCAGCGTTGGGGGACAGAATGAAAAACTGTTTTTT
TRBV6-5	.	.	TRBJ2-6	CASSYSVPSSGANVLTF	TGTGCCAGCAGTTACTCGGTTCCGAGCTCTGGGGCCAACGTCCTGACTTTC
TRBV6-5	.	.	TRBJ2-2	CASSYATTNTGELFF	TGTGCCAGCAGTTACGCGACTACGAACACCGGGGAGCTGTTTTTT
TRBV12-3/TRBV12-4	many	.	TRBJ1-5	CASSLQRRGYQPQHF	TGTGCCAGCAGTTTACAGCGGAGGGGTTACCAGCCCCAGCATTTT
TRBV28	few	.	TRBJ2-3	CASSSGAVGTDTQYF	TGTGCCAGCAGCTCAGGGGCAGTGGGAACAGATACGCAGTATTTT
TRBV27	.	TRBD1	TRBJ2-1	CASSFAGGVLVEQFF	TGTGCCAGCAGTTTCGCAGGGGGCGTCCTGGTTGAGCAGTTCTTC
TRBV11-2	few	TRBD2	TRBJ2-3	CASSSLAGGVDTQYF	TGTGCCAGCAGCTCTCTAGCGGGGGGGGTAGATACGCAGTATTTT
TRBV7-2	.	.	TRBJ2-3	CASSMTGDTDTQYF	TGTGCCAGCAGCATGACGGGGGACACAGATACGCAGTATTTT
TRBV12-3/TRBV12-4	few	TRBD1	TRBJ1-2	CASTQGGPKANSGYTF	TGTGCCAGCACCCAAGGGGGCCCCAAGGCAAATTCAGGCTACACCTTC
TRBV20-1	.	TRBD2	TRBJ2-1	CSARPTSGSNEQFF	TGCAGTGCACGGCCGACTAGCGGATCCAATGAGCAGTTCTTC
TRBV6-6	.	.	TRBJ2-5	CASKGAETQYF	TGTGCCAGCAAAGGGGCTGAGACCCAGTACTTC
TRBV5-6	few	TRBD1	TRBJ2-1	CASSLTGTVWVDEQFF	TGTGCCAGCAGCTTAACGGGGACAGTTTGGGTGGACGAGCAGTTCTTC
TRBV20-1	.	TRBD2	TRBJ2-1	CSAGSGEADEQFF	TGCAGTGCTGGTAGCGGGGAGGCGGATGAGCAGTTCTTC
TRBV6-5	few	.	TRBJ2-3	CASSYTAGADTQYF	TGTGCCAGCAGTTACACGGCAGGGGCAGATACGCAGTATTTT
TRBV4-1	.	TRBD1	TRBJ2-7	CASSQSPDRETYEQYF	TGCGCCAGCAGCCAATCGCCGGACAGGGAAACCTACGAGCAGTACTTC
TRBV5-8	.	.	TRBJ2-3	CASSLKQGSTDTQYF	TGTGCCAGCAGCTTGAAACAGGGAAGCACAGATACGCAGTATTTT
TRBV27	.	.	TRBJ2-1	CASRVGTEQFF	TGTGCCAGCAGGGTGGGTACTGAGCAGTTCTTC
TRBV6-5	.	.	TRBJ2-5	CASSYSGTRGGETQYF	TGTGCCAGCAGTTACTCAGGGACCCGGGGAGGAGAGACCCAGTACTTC
TRBV7-8	few	TRBD2	TRBJ2-1	CASSSGTSHNEQFF	TGTGCCAGCAGCTCCGGGACTAGCCACAATGAGCAGTTCTTC
TRBV6-5	few	.	TRBJ2-7	CASSYKSLSYEQYF	TGTGCCAGCAGTTACAAGAGCCTTTCCTACGAGCAGTACTTC
TRBV29-1	few	TRBD1	TRBJ1-4	CSVATGLGNEKLFF	TGCAGCGTTGCGACAGGGCTCGGAAATGAAAAACTGTTTTTT
TRBV20-1	few	TRBD2	TRBJ2-3	CSARDPSGGVHTQYF	TGCAGTGCTAGAGATCCTAGCGGGGGGGTTCATACGCAGTATTTT
TRBV4-2	.	.	TRBJ2-5	CASSQGQRGGAGYQETQYF	TGTGCCAGCAGCCAAGGTCAAAGAGGGGGGGCTGGGTACCAAGAGACCCAGTACTTC
TRBV5-6	few	.	TRBJ2-7	CASSLRIGGAYEQYF	TGTGCCAGCAGCTTGAGGATCGGAGGGGCCTACGAGCAGTACTTC
TRBV6-1	.	TRBD1	TRBJ1-2	CASSLGQAGRGYGYTF	TGTGCCAGCAGCCTAGGACAGGCGGGGCGCGGCTATGGCTACACCTTC